This entry describes one T cell receptor (beta chain). The sample originates from a study of T cells in Graves' hyperthyroidism and ophthalmopathy. RNA transcripts served as the template for amplifying TCR beta CDR3 regions. The TCR CDR3 first-round RT-PCR relied on the HTBI primer set. TCRdb re-called the multiplex PCR reads through MiXCR, storing one row per CDR3 protein. The sample lists around 500,000 distinct CDR3 sequences; about 14% were seen once. The CDR3 consists of 14 residues. V dropped 3 bases and J dropped 4 bases, with 12 bases sitting between them. The germline CDR1 and CDR2 sequences are MGHRA and YSYEKL.

Sequenced sample: blood. This chain uses TRBV4-1 with TRBJ2-5; D unresolved. The sequence was collected from a woman in her thirties or forties with Graves' hyperthyroidism. The CDR3 loop is CASSHLTIGETQYF. DNA of the CDR3: TGCGCCAGCAGCCACCTTACGATTGGAGAGACCCAGTACTTC.